This T cell receptor (beta chain) was identified in a study of blood T cell repertoires in COVID-19. Study details: Both acute and convalescent COVID-19 samples were obtained from the United States, Italy and Spain. T cells, B-cell-depleted T cells, or PBMCs provided the cDNA or gDNA that served as material.

The protocol was immunoSEQ multiplex PCR, while the TCRdb copy is restricted to in-frame clones and leaves out a portion. The data show about 210,000 clones, with 65% to 85% seen just once and around 4.5% held by the top ten. V lost 7 bases and J lost 5, with 17 bases in between. This CDR3 contains 14 residues. CDR1 is MRHNA, CDR2 SNTAGT, per germline. Participant ages covered roughly 18 to 89 years across 24 US areas. The J gene is TRBJ1-2, the V gene TRBV6-4; D ambiguous. Sequencing was done on a sample of PBMCs or T cells enriched from blood (not recorded which). The source of this sequence is a man aged 30 to 39 with acute COVID-19. CDR3 region: CASTPGSSAYGYTF. In nucleotides, the CDR3 is TGTGCCAGCACCCCTGGGAGTTCAGCTTATGGCTACACCTTC.